These 19 T cell receptor beta chains were all obtained from the same sample, sequenced in a study of cytotoxic CD8 clonotypes in ibrutinib-treated CLL (dated by TCRdb to the early 2020s). The library was generated by the immunoSEQ multiplex PCR assay. TCRdb retrieved this table from immuneACCESS and kept in-frame rearrangements only. Not all clones are present; in checked studies, unresolved V genes account for under half, and no reason is known for the remainder. For this sample there are 30,000 to 40,000 clones; 69% appear just once. The ten largest clones take up 25% to 30% of the sample. Sequencing used PBMCs, obtained before ibrutinib treatment. The receptors originated from a human donor with chronic lymphocytic leukemia.

The chain couples TRBV18 to TRBJ2-1; a possible D gene is TRBD2 (6 bases). This CDR3 has 13 amino acids. Trimming cost V 5 bases and J 7 bases, with 12 bases left between them. Per germline, CDR1 KGHSH and CDR2 LQKENI. Here the CDR3 DNA reads TGTGCCAGCTCATCAGGCGCGGGGAATGAGCAGTTCTTC. Translation gives CASSSGAGNEQFF.

This clone has a single count. The chain joins TRBV19 to TRBJ2-2, with D possibly TRBD1 on 5 matching bases. Per germline, CDR1 LNHDA and CDR2 SQIVND (reference sequence). V was pared by 4 bases and J by 5 bases, with 14 bases between. The CDR3 consists of 15 residues. The CDR3 here is CASSTGFEFTGELFF. CDR3 sequence (DNA): TGTGCCAGTAGTACAGGGTTCGAATTTACCGGGGAGCTGTTTTTT.

J is TRBJ2-1 and V is TRBV7-3, with D hard to call. The CDR3 has 16 residues. Germline CDR1 and CDR2: SGHTA and FQGTGA. With 2 bases removed from V and 1 base from J, the gap between germline ends came to 12 bases. The CDR3 DNA is TGTGCCAGCAGCTTACGTGTGGCAGCTTCCTACAATGAGCAGTTCTTC. Its translation is CASSLRVAASYNEQFF.

The chain uses TRBV13 and TRBJ2-5; tentatively, D is TRBD1 (5 bases). The ends were cut back, 4 bases at V and 0 bases at J, with 12 bases in the middle. The CDR3 totals 15 residues. Germline V gives CDR1 PRHDT, CDR2 FYEKMQ (reference sequence). In nucleotides, the CDR3 is TGTGCCAGCAGCTCCCTGACAGTAGACCAAGAGACCCAGTACTTC. Protein sequence: CASSSLTVDQETQYF.

The V call is TRBV19, the J call TRBJ1-5; D not certain. CDR1 and CDR2 (germline): LNHDA, SQIVND (reference sequence). The CDR3 consists of 12 residues. Trimming took 6 bases from V and 4 from J, leaving 7 bases between them. CDR3 amino acids: CASSAQNQPQHF. DNA of the CDR3: TGTGCCAGTAGCGCCCAGAATCAGCCCCAGCATTTT. The full variable domain, rest sourced from reference TRBV19 and TRBJ1-5, is DGGITQSPKYLFRKEGQNVTLSCEQNLNHDAMYWYRQDPGQGLRLIYYSQIVNDFQKGDIAEGYSVSREKKESFPLTVTSAQKNPTAFYLCASSAQNQPQHFGDGTRLSIL.

V is TRBV2 and J is TRBJ2-7, with D possibly being TRBD2 (7 bases). Germline V gives CDR1 SNHLY, CDR2 FYNNEI. V lost 8 bases and J 6 bases, leaving 17 bases between the germline ends. This CDR3 spans 13 amino acids. This chain's CDR3 is CASVMGGLGEQYF. The CDR3 DNA is TGTGCCAGCGTAATGGGGGGGCTTGGCGAGCAGTACTTC.

The chain links TRBV29-1 to TRBJ2-2; possibly TRBD2 for D (6 bases). Trimming left V 7 bases short and J 1 base short, with 13 bases between. The CDR3 totals 14 residues. Germline CDR1 is SQVTM and CDR2 is ANQGSEA. CDR3 loop: CSARDLENTGELFF. CDR3 bases: TGCAGCGCCCGGGACTTAGAGAACACCGGGGAGCTGTTTTTT.

The CDR3 here is CASTWTVNTEAFF. The CDR3 nucleotides are TGTGCCAGCACCTGGACGGTGAACACTGAAGCTTTCTTT. The chain combines TRBV2 with TRBJ1-1, with D unresolved. Trimming shortened V by 7 bases and J by 0 bases, and 9 bases separated the two germline ends. Germline V lookup: CDR1 SNHLY, CDR2 FYNNEI. The CDR3 is made up of 13 amino acids.

V is TRBV5-1 and J is TRBJ1-4, with a tentative D call TRBD1 (5 bases). CDR1 and CDR2 from the germline V gene are SGHRS and YFSETQ. Trimming pared 0 bases from V and 0 bases from J, leaving 6 bases between. This CDR3 comprises 15 residues. The CDR3 coding sequence is TGCGCCAGCAGCTTGGGACAGACAACTAATGAAAAACTGTTTTTT. The encoded protein is CASSLGQTTNEKLFF.

In regard to this clone: The junction and the germline gene differ at one end; a read error may be behind it. V and J are TRBV30 and TRBJ2-1; D uncertain. The CDR3 totals 12 residues. Germline V gene sequence: CDR1 GTSNPN, CDR2 SVGIG (reference sequence). DNA of the CDR3: TGTGCCTGGAGCCGAACCTACACTGAGCAGTTCTTC. Translated: CAWSRTYTEQFF.

The V call is TRBV28, the J call TRBJ1-2; unclear D gene. The ends were cut back, 8 bases at V and 3 bases at J, with 22 bases in the middle. This CDR3 contains 16 residues. Germline loops: CDR1 MDHEN, CDR2 SYDVKM. The CDR3 bases are TGTGCCAGCGTTAGGTCAAGGGCCCCCCTTGACTATGGCTACACCTTC. Its protein product is CASVRSRAPLDYGYTF.

The chain employs TRBV4-1 and TRBJ2-7, with TRBD2 matching 10 bases. CDR3 size: 17 residues. Germline CDR1 reads MGHRA; CDR2 reads YSYEKL. J lost 4 bases, V lost 3 bases, and 12 bases had no gene match. Here the CDR3 DNA reads TGCGCCAGCAGCCAGGGGTTCGGGACTAGCGTCTTGTACGAGCAGTACTTC. This gives the protein CASSQGFGTSVLYEQYF.

The chain links TRBV27 to TRBJ1-2; 8 bases match TRBD1. CDR3 size: 14 residues. Trimming took 6 bases from V and 7 from J; bases not matched to a gene: 10. Germline loops: CDR1 MNHEY, CDR2 SMNVEV (reference sequence). This CDR3 is CASSLNQGAGGYTF. The CDR3 DNA sequence: TGTGCCAGCAGCCTTAACCAGGGGGCCGGTGGCTACACCTTC.

The genes are TRBV28 and TRBJ1-2; D remains ambiguous. This CDR3 has 12 residues. The V end lost 10 bases, the J end lost 6 bases, and 15 bases lay between the germline ends. Germline V CDR1 and CDR2: MDHEN, SYDVKM. Here the CDR3 reads CATYILADGYTF. Written as DNA, the CDR3 is TGTGCCACCTATATACTTGCTGATGGCTACACCTTC.

This clone came up a few times. The chain carries TRBV30 and TRBJ2-7; D remains ambiguous. The V gene's germline CDR1 is GTSNPN and CDR2 SVGIG (reference sequence). The CDR3 is made up of 11 amino acids. With 0 bases removed from V and 3 bases from J, the gap between germline ends came to 3 bases. CDR3: CAWSVGYEQYF. CDR3 coding DNA: TGTGCCTGGAGTGTAGGCTACGAGCAGTACTTC.

This chain connects TRBV28 to TRBJ2-7; 15 bases align to TRBD2. CDR1 MDHEN and CDR2 SYDVKM come from the germline V gene. V lost 5 bases to trimming and J lost 6 bases; unmatched junction nucleotides: 5. The CDR3 extends over 15 amino acids. The CDR3 loop reads CASSPGLAGGGEQYF. DNA of the CDR3: TGTGCCAGCAGTCCGGGACTAGCGGGAGGAGGCGAGCAGTACTTC.

Only a few counts were recorded for this clone. The J gene is TRBJ2-3, the V gene TRBV5-5, with 14 positions matching TRBD2. This CDR3 comprises 19 residues. Losses at the gene ends were 4 bases for V and 0 bases for J; bases not matched to a gene: 10. Per the germline V gene, CDR1 is SGHKS and CDR2 is YYEKEE (reference sequence). CDR3 residues: CASSLEPWTSGRSTDTQYF. The CDR3 nucleotides are TGTGCCAGCAGCCTAGAACCCTGGACTAGCGGGAGGAGCACAGATACGCAGTATTTT.

The rearrangement links TRBV7-9 to TRBJ1-4; D may be TRBD1 (5 bases). V was cut by 7 bases and J by 7 bases, with 19 bases left in between. CDR1 and CDR2 from the germline V gene are SEHNR and FQNEAQ (reference sequence). The CDR3 consists of 15 residues. The CDR3 sequence is CASTPREGRVEKLFF. CDR3 DNA sequence: TGTGCCAGCACCCCAAGAGAGGGGCGGGTTGAAAAACTGTTTTTT.

This chain uses TRBV30 with TRBJ1-2; D perhaps matches TRBD1 (6 bases). V was cut by 6 bases and J by 6 bases, with 14 bases left in between. The germline gives CDR1 GTSNPN, CDR2 SVGIG (reference sequence). CDR3 size: 12 residues. The CDR3 bases are TGTGCCTGTCCTTGGGGGGCAGATGGCTACACCTTC. It translates to CACPWGADGYTF. The whole variable domain, filled in from reference TRBV30 and TRBJ1-2, reads SQTIHQWPATLVQPVGSPLSLECTVEGTSNPNLYWYRQAAGRGLQLLFYSVGIGQISSEVPQNLSASRPQDRQFILSSKKLLLSDSGFYLCACPWGADGYTFGSGTRLTVV.